Listed below are T cell receptor beta chains from one sample, sequenced in a study of CD8 T cells in Susac syndrome. Via MiXCR, TCRdb re-called the immunoSEQ multiplex PCR reads, giving one row per CDR3 protein. The sample yields 150,000 to 200,000 distinct CDR3 sequences, 94% seen once. The sample consisted of CD4+ T cells from PBMCs. The source is a human donor with multiple sclerosis. The CDR3 runs from the conserved cysteine through the conserved F or W. Fields, in order: V gene, D gene, clone size, J gene, CDR3 protein, CDR3 DNA. The D gene is left open where the match is weak. Not all rows give a size; the values are once, few, many and, for expanded clones, a class.

>TRBV12-3/TRBV12-4|NA|NA|TRBJ2-7
CASSRWDSRYEQYF
TGTGCCAGCAGTCGATGGGACTCACGCTACGAGCAGTACTTC
>TRBV27|NA|NA|TRBJ1-2
CASSPGEGGGYGYTF
TGTGCCAGCAGCCCCGGGGAGGGAGGGGGCTATGGCTACACCTTC
>TRBV27|NA|NA|TRBJ1-1
CASSPQAGLNTEAFF
TGTGCCAGCAGTCCTCAAGCGGGGTTGAACACTGAAGCTTTCTTT
>TRBV28|NA|once|TRBJ1-1
CASIYGNTEAFF
TGTGCCAGCATCTACGGGAACACTGAAGCTTTCTTT
>TRBV30|NA|NA|TRBJ1-1
CAWGPGWNTEAFF
TGTGCCTGGGGTCCAGGGTGGAACACTGAAGCTTTCTTT
>TRBV6-1|NA|NA|TRBJ2-5
CASRDSNKETQYF
TGTGCCAGCAGAGATTCTAATAAAGAGACCCAGTACTTC
>TRBV6-5|NA|NA|TRBJ2-3
CASSYSGQGTDTQYF
TGTGCCAGCAGTTACTCGGGTCAAGGCACAGATACGCAGTATTTT
>TRBV19|TRBD1|NA|TRBJ1-4
CASSTDRVGVEKLFF
TGTGCCAGTAGTACCGACAGGGTCGGGGTTGAAAAACTGTTTTTT
>TRBV29-1|TRBD1|NA|TRBJ2-2
CSALDRVDGELFF
TGCAGCGCCTTGGACAGGGTAGACGGGGAGCTGTTTTTT
>TRBV7-2|NA|NA|TRBJ2-5
CASSQVQGWETQYF
TGTGCCAGCAGCCAAGTACAGGGCTGGGAGACCCAGTACTTC
>TRBV28|TRBD1|NA|TRBJ1-1
CASSSGDRRVNTEAFF
TGTGCCAGCAGTTCCGGGGACAGAAGGGTGAACACTGAAGCTTTCTTT
>TRBV7-2|NA|NA|TRBJ2-7
CASSSARASYEQYF
TGTGCCAGCAGCTCGGCCAGGGCCTCCTACGAGCAGTACTTC
>TRBV19|NA|NA|TRBJ2-3
CASSILPTDTQYF
TGTGCCAGTAGTATCCTACCCACAGATACGCAGTATTTT
>TRBV12-3/TRBV12-4|NA|once|TRBJ1-2
CASSLKNSNYGYTF
TGTGCCAGCAGTTTAAAGAACTCTAACTATGGCTACACCTTC
>TRBV23-1|NA|NA|TRBJ2-7
CASSPPLCRSGYEQYF
TGCGCCAGCAGTCCCCCTTTGTGCCGGAGCGGCTACGAGCAGTACTTC
>TRBV30|NA|NA|TRBJ1-2
CAWSSGSSNYGYTF
TGTGCCTGGAGCTCGGGCAGTTCGAACTATGGCTACACCTTC
>TRBV5-6|NA|NA|TRBJ2-7
CASSLDRLRPEQYF
TGTGCCAGCAGCTTGGACCGGCTGAGACCCGAGCAGTACTTC
>TRBV4-1|TRBD1|NA|TRBJ1-1
CASSQEGTGVAEAFF
TGCGCCAGCAGCCAAGAAGGGACAGGGGTAGCTGAAGCTTTCTTT
>TRBV5-1|NA|NA|TRBJ2-1
CASSLGFSNYNEQFF
TGCGCCAGCAGCTTGGGGTTCTCCAACTACAATGAGCAGTTCTTC
>TRBV7-2|NA|NA|TRBJ2-7
CASSFREGREQYF
TGTGCCAGCAGCTTCCGAGAGGGCCGCGAGCAGTACTTC
>TRBV2|TRBD1|NA|TRBJ1-3
CASLRPRGSGNTIYF
TGTGCCAGCCTTAGACCCAGGGGGTCTGGAAACACCATATATTTT
>TRBV6-2/TRBV6-3|NA|NA|TRBJ1-5
CASRWTGNQPQHF
TGTGCCAGCAGATGGACAGGCAATCAGCCCCAGCATTTT
>TRBV29-1|NA|NA|TRBJ2-2
CSVGADGWNTGELFF
TGCAGCGTTGGGGCGGATGGATGGAACACCGGGGAGCTGTTTTTT
>TRBV6-1|TRBD2|NA|TRBJ2-7
CASSALRSGGSSYEQYF
TGTGCCAGCAGTGCCCTTCGGAGCGGGGGTAGCTCCTACGAGCAGTACTTC
>TRBV6-5|TRBD1|NA|TRBJ1-1
CASTPGTGEAFF
TGTGCCAGCACGCCGGGGACAGGGGAAGCTTTCTTT
>TRBV6-5|NA|NA|TRBJ1-5
CASSSSGGNQPQHF
TGTGCCAGCAGTTCCTCCGGGGGTAATCAGCCCCAGCATTTT
>TRBV5-4|NA|few|TRBJ2-3
CASSLGQGGDTQYF
TGTGCCAGCAGCTTGGGGCAGGGAGGAGATACGCAGTATTTT
>TRBV7-9|NA|NA|TRBJ1-1
CASSLVGRDGLDTEAFF
TGTGCCAGCAGCTTAGTGGGCAGGGATGGGTTGGACACTGAAGCTTTCTTT
>TRBV19|NA|NA|TRBJ2-6
CASIMPFAGANVLTF
TGTGCCAGTATTATGCCCTTTGCTGGGGCCAACGTCCTGACTTTC
>TRBV9|NA|NA|TRBJ2-2
CASSPRGGHPGELFF
TGTGCCAGCAGCCCTAGGGGAGGTCACCCCGGGGAGCTGTTTTTT
>TRBV5-5|NA|NA|TRBJ1-4
CASSLEGYANEKLFF
TGTGCCAGCAGCTTGGAAGGGTATGCTAATGAAAAACTGTTTTTT
>TRBV10-3|NA|NA|TRBJ1-5
CAIRQGNQPQHF
TGTGCCATCAGACAGGGCAATCAGCCCCAGCATTTT
>TRBV12-3/TRBV12-4|TRBD2|NA|TRBJ2-1
CASSPDLPTGTSEFF
TGTGCCAGCAGCCCGGACCTACCTACCGGGACTAGCGAGTTCTTC
>TRBV10-3|TRBD2|once|TRBJ2-2
CAIRGREGTGELFF
TGTGCCATCAGAGGGCGGGAGGGGACCGGGGAGCTGTTTTTT
>TRBV12-3/TRBV12-4|NA|NA|TRBJ2-1
CASSLRGTQSQFF
TGTGCCAGCAGTTTAAGGGGGACTCAGTCGCAGTTCTTC
>TRBV29-1|NA|NA|TRBJ2-7
CSVERPGLPYEQYF
TGCAGCGTTGAACGTCCAGGGTTACCCTACGAGCAGTACTTC
>TRBV24-1|NA|once|TRBJ2-5
CATTSGQEETQYF
TGTGCCACCACATCGGGCCAGGAAGAGACCCAGTACTTC
>TRBV12-3/TRBV12-4|NA|NA|TRBJ2-7
CASSLGTSGTHFYEQYF
TGTGCCAGCAGTTTGGGGACGTCCGGGACTCATTTTTACGAGCAGTACTTC
>TRBV9|TRBD2|NA|TRBJ2-2
CASSVGLAVNTGELFF
TGTGCCAGCAGCGTGGGACTAGCGGTGAACACCGGGGAGCTGTTTTTT
>TRBV18|TRBD1|NA|TRBJ2-1
CASSPSRQGVGSWDEQFF
TGTGCCAGCTCACCATCGAGACAGGGGGTCGGAAGTTGGGATGAGCAGTTCTTC
>TRBV27|NA|NA|TRBJ2-2
CASSSVPLRDGTGELFF
TGTGCCAGCAGTTCGGTACCGCTCCGGGACGGCACCGGGGAGCTGTTTTTT
>TRBV18|TRBD2|NA|TRBJ2-7
CASSPGVLAGAYEQYF
TGTGCCAGCTCACCGGGAGTACTAGCGGGAGCGTACGAGCAGTACTTC
>TRBV6-2/TRBV6-3|NA|NA|TRBJ1-1
CGAGARTEAFF
TGTGGTGCGGGGGCGCGAACTGAAGCTTTCTTT
>TRBV25-1|NA|NA|TRBJ2-7
CARNDSSSYEQYF
TGTGCCAGAAATGACTCGAGCTCCTACGAGCAGTACTTC
>TRBV6-1|NA|NA|TRBJ2-2
CASSPSTGGSGTGELFF
TGTGCCAGCAGTCCCTCTACGGGTGGGAGTGGGACCGGGGAGCTGTTTTTT
>TRBV29-1|TRBD1|NA|TRBJ2-7
CSVNRGHEQYF
TGCAGCGTTAACAGGGGACACGAGCAGTACTTC
>TRBV27|NA|NA|TRBJ2-7
CATRDIYEQYF
TGTGCCACCCGGGACATCTACGAGCAGTACTTC
>TRBV23-1|NA|NA|TRBJ2-3
CAEDSIGADTQYF
TGCGCAGAGGACAGTATTGGTGCAGATACGCAGTATTTT
>TRBV7-2|NA|once|TRBJ1-5
CASSPGRAQPQHF
TGTGCCAGCAGCCCCGGGAGGGCCCAGCCCCAGCATTTT
>TRBV12-3/TRBV12-4|NA|NA|TRBJ1-2
CASSLLGANYGYTF
TGTGCCAGCAGTTTACTCGGAGCTAACTATGGCTACACCTTC
>TRBV5-6|TRBD2|NA|TRBJ2-2
CASSSIVAGGDTGELFF
TGTGCCAGCAGCTCCATCGTCGCGGGAGGTGACACCGGGGAGCTGTTTTTT
>TRBV3-1|NA|once|TRBJ2-4
CASSQQGSGNIQYF
TGTGCCAGCAGCCAACAGGGGAGTGGAAACATTCAGTACTTC
>TRBV6-2/TRBV6-3|NA|NA|TRBJ2-7
CASSYSRRRYEQYF
TGTGCCAGCAGTTACTCTAGAAGGAGGTACGAGCAGTACTTC
>TRBV7-2|NA|NA|TRBJ1-4
CASSLQSATNEKLFF
TGTGCCAGCAGCTTACAGTCTGCAACTAATGAAAAACTGTTTTTT
>TRBV24-1|NA|once|TRBJ1-2
CATSDPGEGGYTF
TGTGCCACCAGTGACCCAGGGGAAGGCGGCTACACCTTC
>TRBV28|TRBD1|NA|TRBJ2-5
CASSTPEGGQGRETQYF
TGTGCCAGCAGTACACCCGAGGGGGGACAGGGTAGGGAGACCCAGTACTTC
>TRBV5-6|TRBD1|NA|TRBJ1-5
CASSSRTGGSLQPQHF
TGTGCCAGCAGCTCTCGGACAGGCGGCAGTCTTCAGCCCCAGCATTTT